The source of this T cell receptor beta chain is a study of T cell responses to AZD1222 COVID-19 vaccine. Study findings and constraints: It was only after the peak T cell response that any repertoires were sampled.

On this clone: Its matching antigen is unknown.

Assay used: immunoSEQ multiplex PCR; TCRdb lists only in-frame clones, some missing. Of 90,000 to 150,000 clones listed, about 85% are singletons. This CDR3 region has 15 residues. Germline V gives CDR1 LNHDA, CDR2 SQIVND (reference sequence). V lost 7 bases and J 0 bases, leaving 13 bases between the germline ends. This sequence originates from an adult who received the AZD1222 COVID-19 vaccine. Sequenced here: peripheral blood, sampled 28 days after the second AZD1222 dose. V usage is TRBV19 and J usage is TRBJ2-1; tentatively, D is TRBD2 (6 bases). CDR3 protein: CASTFDGSSYNEQFF. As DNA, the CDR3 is TGTGCCAGTACCTTCGACGGGAGCTCCTACAATGAGCAGTTCTTC. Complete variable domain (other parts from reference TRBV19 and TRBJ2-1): DGGITQSPKYLFRKEGQNVTLSCEQNLNHDAMYWYRQDPGQGLRLIYYSQIVNDFQKGDIAEGYSVSREKKESFPLTVTSAQKNPTAFYLCASTFDGSSYNEQFFGPGTRLTVL.